This T cell receptor beta chain was recovered during a study of molecular identifiers for immune sequencing clone quantification. Overall study: Across replicate runs, RNA obtained from approximately 22,000 or 94,000 naive CD8 cells was divided into five, with four undergoing sequencing.

TCRdb analysed the PCR reads with MiXCR anew, one entry per CDR3 protein. Here the sample spans around 89,000 distinct CDR3 sequences, around a fifth being singletons. Looked up from germline, CDR1 is SGHTA and CDR2 is FQGNSA. Unmatched junction bases numbered 6, after V lost 5 bases and J lost 2 bases. The CDR3 consists of 15 residues. This clonotype was counted at least ten times. In the sort, naive CD8 T cells were defined as CD8+CD4-CCR7+CD45RA+. The sequenced sample was naive CD8+ T cells from blood, with Jurkat cell RNA spiked in. Subset in this sample: FACS-sorted CD8+CD4-CCR7+CD45RA+ naive T cells. The clonotype originates from a human donor in good health. Some libraries in this study had Jurkat cell RNA spiked in. The V call is TRBV7-2, the J call TRBJ2-7; 10 nucleotides agree with TRBD2. The CDR3 here is CASSPSGLATYEQYF. CDR3 bases: TGTGCCAGCAGCCCGTCGGGACTAGCGACCTACGAGCAGTACTTC.